This T cell receptor beta chain stems from a study of blood T cell repertoires in COVID-19. Overall study context: Researchers got acute and convalescent COVID-19 samples from the United States, Italy and Spain.

CDR1 and CDR2 from the germline V gene are MNHNS and SASEGT. This CDR3 contains 14 residues. Deletions cut 1 base from V and 2 bases from J, with 9 bases between. As handled by the study authors: For nucleated cells, counts were estimated from reference gene primer amplification. Assay: immunoSEQ multiplex PCR; the TCRdb copy retains only in-frame clones and omits some. V and J calls plus clone size are reproduced from that table; the DNA served to infer D and trimming. The sample contains about 170,000 clones, approximately 79% of which appear only once. Sequences were obtained from PBMCs or T cells enriched from blood (not recorded which). This chain uses TRBV6-1 with TRBJ2-7; D possibly corresponds to TRBD1 (5 bases). The sequence was collected from a woman in her 70s in a cohort exposed to, infected with or recovered from COVID-19 (not recorded which). DNA of the CDR3: TGTGCCAGCAGTGAAGGGGCAGGGCCCTACGAGCAGTACTTC. This sequence encodes CASSEGAGPYEQYF.